This TCR beta chain was captured by sequencing in a study of vaccination effects on CD4 cells after COVID-19 (dated by TCRdb to between 2021 and 2024). Background on the whole study: Each participant got two doses of an mRNA SARS-CoV-2 vaccine, either BNT162b2 or mRNA-1273. The full study included some 10 COVID-19 convalescent patients and several SARS-CoV-2-naive healthy vaccine recipients. Cultures from other donors in the study were sequenced using the Oncomine TCR Beta short-read assay on an Illumina iSeq 100. Pre-vaccine samples were drawn from a couple of convalescent patients 16 days and one week before the first dose, at 142 and 148 days after COVID-19 diagnosis. In both COVID-19 convalescent patients and infection-naive vaccine recipients, the study compared SARS-CoV-2 spike-specific CD4+ TCR repertoires from before mRNA vaccination with those from after it.

In the ViraFEST assay, PBMC were stimulated with viral peptide pools, and antigen-specific CD4+ T cell clonotypes were then identified by expansion using TCR sequencing. After about 9 days of culture, CD4+ T cells were isolated with the EasySep CD4+ T cell isolation kit. PCR-confirmed SARS-CoV-2 infection had occurred in convalescent patients between March and December 2020, before the Alpha, Beta and Delta variants emerged in the United States. Each well held fewer than 2.5 million PBMC cultured in IMDM containing roughly 5% human AB serum, 8 to 10 IU/ml IL-2 and gentamicin, along with approximately 10 ug/ml peptides. On days 3 and 7, half of the culture medium was replaced with fresh IL-2-containing medium. Unless noted otherwise, every peptide stimulation condition was cultured in triplicate wells. Using Ficoll-Paque Plus gradient centrifugation, PBMC were separated from whole blood and then either used fresh or cryopreserved at -140C. The overlapping peptide pools covered the spike proteins of SARS-CoV-2 and of the common cold coronaviruses HCoV-NL63, HCoV-OC43 and HCoV-229E. The QIAamp micro DNA kit was used to extract genomic DNA from the cultured CD4+ T cells.

V gives up 0 bases and J gives up 3 bases, and the segment between their germline ends measures 4 bases. The germline V gene (reference sequence) specifies SGHKS as CDR1 and YYEKEE as CDR2. The CDR3 starts with the cysteine, ends with the phenylalanine, and has 12 residues. Of all the DNA, just the CDR3 is kept, 36 bases in frame from base 1. The research as a whole found: In convalescent patients, the post-vaccine spike-reactive repertoire was composed mainly of new vaccine-induced clones that were largely distinct from infection-induced clones. Marked clonal contraction was observed in both infection-induced and vaccine-induced clones at late post-vaccination timepoints, consistent with waning T cell responses. Limitations of the study were the small number of convalescent patients and the absence of early post-infection timepoints.

Note on this clone: Its specific antigen is unknown. The record has no base qualities; no much larger clone is one base away.

The library was made by the immunoSEQ multiplex PCR assay. TCR beta CDR3 sequencing was performed on DNA from the cultured, isolated CD4+ T cells. The published analysis was carried out like this. The analysis removed non-productive TCR sequences, trimmed reads to the CDR3 region, and retained only CDR3s that were 7 or more amino acids long. Antigen-specific clonotypes were identified with the MANAFEST web app by comparing expansion in peptide wells against reference cultures. To count as positive, a clone had to show expansion at FDR<0.05 compared with the reference and with all other wells, an odds ratio above 5, and a frequency above 0.1% in two replicate wells. Cross-reactive clonotypes were defined as significantly expanded in SARS-CoV-2 spike wells and in at least one common cold coronavirus spike condition. Using the stringdist R package, CDR3 similarity was measured by Levenshtein distance, and unrooted trees were constructed with ape in R 3.6.1. TCRdb mirrors the immuneACCESS table, restricted to in-frame sequences. Some clones are absent from its copies; in checked studies, under half trace to an unresolved V gene, and the reason for the others is unknown. V and J calls and clone size are given by that table; D and trimming were obtained from the DNA. Present in this sample are some 40,000 clones, 55% to 75% of which were seen just once. The ten largest clones take up 15% to 20% of the sample.

This sequence was found in a human donor who had a prior SARS-CoV-2 infection. The starting material was CD4+ T cells from PBMCs cultured with HCoV-NL63 spike peptides, obtained before COVID-19 vaccination. The meaning of the sample's cell subset or site label: HCoV-NL63 spike overlapping peptide pool stimulation. Here the chain combines TRBV5-5 and TRBJ2-7, with the identity of the D gene unclear. The CDR3 sequence is CASSLAFYEQYF. The DNA reads TGTGCCAGCAGCTTGGCCTTCTACGAGCAGTACTTC.